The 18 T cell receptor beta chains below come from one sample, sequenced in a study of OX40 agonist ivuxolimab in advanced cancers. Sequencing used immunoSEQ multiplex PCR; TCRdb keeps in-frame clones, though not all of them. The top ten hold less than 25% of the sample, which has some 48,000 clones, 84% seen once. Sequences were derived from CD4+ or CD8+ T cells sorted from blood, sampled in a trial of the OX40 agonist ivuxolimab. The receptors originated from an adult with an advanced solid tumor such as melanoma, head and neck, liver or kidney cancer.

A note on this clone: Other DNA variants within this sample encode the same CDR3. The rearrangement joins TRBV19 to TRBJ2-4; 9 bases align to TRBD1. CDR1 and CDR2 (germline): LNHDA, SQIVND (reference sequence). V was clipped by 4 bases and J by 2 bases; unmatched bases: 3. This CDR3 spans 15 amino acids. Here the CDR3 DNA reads TGTGCCAGTAGTACAGACAGGGGGTCCAAAAACATTCAGTACTTC. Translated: CASSTDRGSKNIQYF.

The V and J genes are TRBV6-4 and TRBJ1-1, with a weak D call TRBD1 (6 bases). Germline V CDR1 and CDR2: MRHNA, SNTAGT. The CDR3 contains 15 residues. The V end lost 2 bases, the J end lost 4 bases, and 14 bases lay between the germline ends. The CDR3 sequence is CASSDGGALSTEAFF. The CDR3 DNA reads TGTGCCAGCAGTGACGGGGGGGCGCTGAGCACTGAAGCTTTCTTT.

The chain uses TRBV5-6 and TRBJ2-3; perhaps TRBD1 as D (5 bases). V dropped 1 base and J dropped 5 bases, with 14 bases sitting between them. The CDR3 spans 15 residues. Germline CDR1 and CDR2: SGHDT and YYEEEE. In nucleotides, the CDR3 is TGTGCCAGCAGCTTGACTCAGGGAAGAGAAGATACGCAGTATTTT. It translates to CASSLTQGREDTQYF.

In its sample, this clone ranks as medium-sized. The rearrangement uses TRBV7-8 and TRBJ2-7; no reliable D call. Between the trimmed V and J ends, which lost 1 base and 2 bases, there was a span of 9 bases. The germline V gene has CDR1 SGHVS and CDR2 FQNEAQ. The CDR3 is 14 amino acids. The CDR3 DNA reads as TGTGCCAGCAGCTTAGGGACCCTAGCCTACGAGCAGTACTTC. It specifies CASSLGTLAYEQYF.

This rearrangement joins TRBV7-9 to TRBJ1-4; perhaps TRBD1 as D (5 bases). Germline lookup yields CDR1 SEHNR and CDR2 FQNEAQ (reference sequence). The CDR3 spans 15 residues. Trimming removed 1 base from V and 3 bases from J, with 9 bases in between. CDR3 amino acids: CASSLVLGANEKLFF. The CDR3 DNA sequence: TGTGCCAGCAGCTTAGTGTTGGGGGCTAATGAAAAACTGTTTTTT.

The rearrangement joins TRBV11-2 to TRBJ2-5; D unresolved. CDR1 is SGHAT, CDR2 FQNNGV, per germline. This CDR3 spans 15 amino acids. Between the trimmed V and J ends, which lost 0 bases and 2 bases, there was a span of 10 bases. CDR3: CASSLEALQQETQYF. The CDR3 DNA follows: TGTGCCAGCAGCTTAGAGGCCTTACAACAAGAGACCCAGTACTTC.

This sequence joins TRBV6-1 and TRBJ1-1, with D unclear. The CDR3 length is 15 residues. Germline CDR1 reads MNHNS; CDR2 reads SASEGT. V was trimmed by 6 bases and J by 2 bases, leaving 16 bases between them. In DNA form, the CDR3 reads TGTGCCAGCAGATCCGATGCCCTCATCAACACTGAAGCTTTCTTT. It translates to CASRSDALINTEAFF.

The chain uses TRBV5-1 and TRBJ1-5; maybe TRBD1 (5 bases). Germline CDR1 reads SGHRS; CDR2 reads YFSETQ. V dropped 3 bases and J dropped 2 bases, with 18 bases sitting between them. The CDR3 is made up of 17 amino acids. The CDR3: CASSYGLAGVGNQPQHF. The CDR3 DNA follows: TGCGCCAGCAGCTATGGATTGGCGGGGGTCGGCAATCAGCCCCAGCATTTT.

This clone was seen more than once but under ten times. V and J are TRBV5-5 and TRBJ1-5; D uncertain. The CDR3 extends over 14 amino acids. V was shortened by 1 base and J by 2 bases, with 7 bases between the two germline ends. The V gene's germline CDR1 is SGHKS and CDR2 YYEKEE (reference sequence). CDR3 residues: CASSLSWGNQPQHF. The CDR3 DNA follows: TGTGCCAGCAGCTTGTCCTGGGGCAATCAGCCCCAGCATTTT.

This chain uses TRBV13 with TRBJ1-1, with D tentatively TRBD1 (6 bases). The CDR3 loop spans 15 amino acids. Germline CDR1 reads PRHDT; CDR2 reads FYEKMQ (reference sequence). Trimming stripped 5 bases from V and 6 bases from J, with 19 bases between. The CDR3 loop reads CASSALLGGMPEAFF. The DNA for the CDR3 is TGTGCCAGCAGCGCCCTATTAGGGGGTATGCCTGAAGCTTTCTTT.

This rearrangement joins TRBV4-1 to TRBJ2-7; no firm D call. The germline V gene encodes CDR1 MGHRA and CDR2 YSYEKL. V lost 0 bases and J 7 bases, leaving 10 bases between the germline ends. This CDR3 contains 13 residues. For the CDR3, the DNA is TGCGCCAGCAGCCAAGATCGAAGCTGGGAGCAGTACTTC. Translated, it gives CASSQDRSWEQYF.

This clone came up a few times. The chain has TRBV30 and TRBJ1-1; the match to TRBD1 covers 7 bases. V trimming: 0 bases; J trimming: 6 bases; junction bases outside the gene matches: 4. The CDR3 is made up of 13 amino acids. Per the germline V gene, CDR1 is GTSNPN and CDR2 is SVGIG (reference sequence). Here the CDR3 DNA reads TGTGCCTGGAGTGTCACAGGGGACTCTGAAGCTTTCTTT. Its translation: CAWSVTGDSEAFF.

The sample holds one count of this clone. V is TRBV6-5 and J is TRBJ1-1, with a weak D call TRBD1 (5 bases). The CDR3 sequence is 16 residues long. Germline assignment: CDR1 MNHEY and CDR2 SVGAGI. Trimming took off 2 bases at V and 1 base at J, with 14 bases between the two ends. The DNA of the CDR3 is TGTGCCAGCAGTTACCAGTCGCGGGGGTCGAACACTGAAGCTTTCTTT. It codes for CASSYQSRGSNTEAFF.

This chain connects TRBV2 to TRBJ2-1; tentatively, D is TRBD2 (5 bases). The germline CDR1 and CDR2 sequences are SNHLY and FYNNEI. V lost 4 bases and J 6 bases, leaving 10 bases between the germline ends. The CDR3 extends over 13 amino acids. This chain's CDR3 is CASSGWTGNEQFF. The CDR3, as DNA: TGTGCCAGCAGTGGCTGGACTGGCAATGAGCAGTTCTTC.

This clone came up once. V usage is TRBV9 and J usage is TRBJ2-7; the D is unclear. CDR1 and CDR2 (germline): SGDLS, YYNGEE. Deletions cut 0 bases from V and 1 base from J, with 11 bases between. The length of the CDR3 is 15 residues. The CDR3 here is CASSVGLDGSYEQYF. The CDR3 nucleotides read TGTGCCAGCAGCGTAGGTCTGGACGGATCCTACGAGCAGTACTTC.

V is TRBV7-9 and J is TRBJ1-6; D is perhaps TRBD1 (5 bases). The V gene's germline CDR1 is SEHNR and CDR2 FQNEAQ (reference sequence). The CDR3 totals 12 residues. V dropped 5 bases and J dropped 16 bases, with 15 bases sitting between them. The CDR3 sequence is CASSRPRTTLHF. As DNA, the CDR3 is TGTGCCAGCAGCCGGCCCCGGACAACGCTCCACTTT.

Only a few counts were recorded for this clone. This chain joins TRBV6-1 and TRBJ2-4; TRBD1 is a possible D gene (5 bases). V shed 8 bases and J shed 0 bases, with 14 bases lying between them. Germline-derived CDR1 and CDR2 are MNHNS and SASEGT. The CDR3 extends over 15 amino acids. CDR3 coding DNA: TGTGCCAGCTGCTTTGGGGCTTTAGCCAAAAACATTCAGTACTTC. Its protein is CASCFGALAKNIQYF.

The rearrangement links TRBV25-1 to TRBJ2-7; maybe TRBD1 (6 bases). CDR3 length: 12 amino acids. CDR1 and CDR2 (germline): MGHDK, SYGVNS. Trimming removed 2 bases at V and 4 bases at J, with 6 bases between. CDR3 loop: CASSETGYEQYF. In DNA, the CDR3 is TGTGCCAGCAGTGAAACAGGGTACGAGCAGTACTTC.